The present TCR beta chain was sequenced within a study of shared clonotypes between healthy human individuals. The CDR3 runs 16 residues. The J segment lost 4 bases and the V segment lost 5 bases, leaving 8 bases of the junction unmatched. The germline V gene encodes CDR1 SEHNR and CDR2 FQNEAQ (reference sequence). Assay: immunoSEQ multiplex PCR; the TCRdb copy retains only in-frame clones and omits some. This sample has 2 million to 2.5 million clones, with about 94% found just once. The material sequenced was naive CD4+ T cells sorted from blood. Subset defined: CD45RA+ positively selected. This receptor was identified in a man aged 18 to 30 in good health. The chain employs TRBV7-9 and TRBJ1-2; 12 nucleotides match TRBD1. The CDR3, as DNA: TGTGCCAGCAGCGCCCGGGACAGGGGGCCAGGCTATGGCTACACCTTC. Its protein is CASSARDRGPGYGYTF.